A selection of T cell receptor beta chains follows, all from one sample in a study of CD8 T cells in Susac syndrome. TCRdb used MiXCR to reprocess the immunoSEQ multiplex PCR reads, holding one entry per CDR3 protein. The table records some 130,000 distinct CDR3 sequences, 90% to 95% of them present only once. Sequencing used CD4+ T cells from PBMCs. These receptors all come from a human donor in good health. CDR3s include the opening cysteine and the closing phenylalanine or tryptophan. Each record gives: CDR3 protein, CDR3 DNA, clone size, J gene, V gene, D gene. A D gene is named only where the DNA matches it firmly. Some rows have no size entry. The others give once, few or many, or a class for an expanded clone.

CDR3aa: CASSMLTDPGELFF; CDR3nt: TGTGCCAGTAGTATGCTGACAGACCCCGGGGAGCTGTTTTTT; abundance: -; j_gene: TRBJ2-2; v_gene: TRBV19; d_gene: -
CDR3aa: CSANPRAGANVLTF; CDR3nt: TGCAGTGCTAACCCCAGGGCTGGGGCCAACGTCCTGACTTTC; abundance: -; j_gene: TRBJ2-6; v_gene: TRBV20-1; d_gene: -
CDR3aa: CSASGDNFSNQPQHF; CDR3nt: TGCAGTGCTAGTGGCGACAATTTTAGCAATCAGCCCCAGCATTTT; abundance: -; j_gene: TRBJ1-5; v_gene: TRBV20-1; d_gene: -
CDR3aa: CATNLGQGGSETQYF; CDR3nt: TGTGCCACGAACCTTGGACAGGGGGGATCGGAGACCCAGTACTTC; abundance: -; j_gene: TRBJ2-5; v_gene: TRBV15; d_gene: TRBD1
CDR3aa: CASSQLAGSRADTQYF; CDR3nt: TGTGCCAGCAGCCAACTAGCGGGAAGTCGGGCAGATACGCAGTATTTT; abundance: -; j_gene: TRBJ2-3; v_gene: TRBV28; d_gene: TRBD2
CDR3aa: CASRGTPGDQPQHF; CDR3nt: TGTGCCAGCAGGGGGACCCCCGGGGATCAGCCCCAGCATTTT; abundance: -; j_gene: TRBJ1-5; v_gene: TRBV6-5; d_gene: -
CDR3aa: CASSWGSYNEQFF; CDR3nt: TGTGCCAGCAGTTGGGGCTCCTACAATGAGCAGTTCTTC; abundance: -; j_gene: TRBJ2-1; v_gene: TRBV28; d_gene: -
CDR3aa: CSGNPPGDPGGTQYF; CDR3nt: TGCAGCGGCAACCCCCCCGGGGACCCAGGGGGGACCCAGTACTTC; abundance: -; j_gene: TRBJ2-5; v_gene: TRBV29-1; d_gene: TRBD1
CDR3aa: CSVVFTVDEQFF; CDR3nt: TGCAGCGTTGTTTTTACTGTAGATGAGCAGTTCTTC; abundance: -; j_gene: TRBJ2-1; v_gene: TRBV29-1; d_gene: -
CDR3aa: CSARKRGRGSYNEQFF; CDR3nt: TGCAGTGCTAGAAAACGGGGGCGGGGCTCCTACAATGAGCAGTTCTTC; abundance: -; j_gene: TRBJ2-1; v_gene: TRBV20-1; d_gene: -
CDR3aa: CSVRDRGSGELFF; CDR3nt: TGCAGCGTTCGGGACAGGGGGTCCGGGGAGCTGTTTTTT; abundance: -; j_gene: TRBJ2-2; v_gene: TRBV29-1; d_gene: TRBD1
CDR3aa: CASSQGLAGNHEQYF; CDR3nt: TGTGCCAGCAGCCAAGGTCTAGCGGGAAATCACGAGCAGTACTTC; abundance: once; j_gene: TRBJ2-7; v_gene: TRBV3-1; d_gene: TRBD2
CDR3aa: CSARPSGRDNEQFF; CDR3nt: TGCAGTGCTAGGCCTAGCGGGAGGGACAATGAGCAGTTCTTC; abundance: -; j_gene: TRBJ2-1; v_gene: TRBV20-1; d_gene: TRBD2
CDR3aa: CASSQDLGVNTGELFF; CDR3nt: TGTGCCAGCAGCCAAGATTTGGGGGTTAACACCGGGGAGCTGTTTTTT; abundance: -; j_gene: TRBJ2-2; v_gene: TRBV3-1; d_gene: -
CDR3aa: CASSGLLTPDTQYF; CDR3nt: TGCGCCAGCTCCGGACTACTAACCCCGGATACGCAGTATTTT; abundance: -; j_gene: TRBJ2-3; v_gene: TRBV5-1; d_gene: -
CDR3aa: CASSLRRAGNTIYF; CDR3nt: TGTGCCAGCAGCTTAAGACGGGCCGGAAACACCATATATTTT; abundance: -; j_gene: TRBJ1-3; v_gene: TRBV7-2; d_gene: -
CDR3aa: CSAGTVQETQYF; CDR3nt: TGCAGCGCTGGGACAGTCCAAGAGACCCAGTACTTC; abundance: -; j_gene: TRBJ2-5; v_gene: TRBV29-1; d_gene: TRBD1
CDR3aa: CASGQTYEQYF; CDR3nt: TGTGCCAGCGGACAGACCTACGAGCAGTACTTC; abundance: -; j_gene: TRBJ2-7; v_gene: TRBV6-2/TRBV6-3; d_gene: -
CDR3aa: CASSILDSTGGEKLFF; CDR3nt: TGTGCCAGTAGTATCCTCGACTCTACTGGTGGTGAAAAACTGTTTTTT; abundance: -; j_gene: TRBJ1-4; v_gene: TRBV19; d_gene: -
CDR3aa: CASSLDRLAETQYF; CDR3nt: TGTGCCAGCAGCTTAGATAGGCTAGCGGAGACCCAGTACTTC; abundance: -; j_gene: TRBJ2-5; v_gene: TRBV7-9; d_gene: -
CDR3aa: CASSPRRQLNTGELFF; CDR3nt: TGTGCCAGCTCACCTCGAAGACAGCTGAACACCGGGGAGCTGTTTTTT; abundance: -; j_gene: TRBJ2-2; v_gene: TRBV18; d_gene: -
CDR3aa: CASSSRDRGSYEQYF; CDR3nt: TGTGCCAGCAGCTCCCGGGACAGGGGCTCCTACGAGCAGTACTTC; abundance: -; j_gene: TRBJ2-7; v_gene: TRBV5-4; d_gene: TRBD1
CDR3aa: CAGGGPYEQYF; CDR3nt: TGTGCGGGGGGAGGACCCTACGAGCAGTACTTC; abundance: -; j_gene: TRBJ2-7; v_gene: TRBV6-1; d_gene: -
CDR3aa: CASSPGQGTDTQYF; CDR3nt: TGTGCCAGCTCACCAGGCCAAGGCACAGATACGCAGTATTTT; abundance: -; j_gene: TRBJ2-3; v_gene: TRBV5-1; d_gene: -
CDR3aa: CASGQGTTEAFF; CDR3nt: TGTGCCAGCGGACAGGGTACGACTGAAGCTTTCTTT; abundance: -; j_gene: TRBJ1-1; v_gene: TRBV2; d_gene: TRBD1
CDR3aa: CATSDFPKQGPSNTGELFF; CDR3nt: TGTGCCACCAGTGATTTCCCCAAACAGGGTCCCTCGAACACCGGGGAGCTGTTTTTT; abundance: -; j_gene: TRBJ2-2; v_gene: TRBV24-1; d_gene: -
CDR3aa: CASSSQGVQPQHF; CDR3nt: TGTGCCAGCAGCTCACAGGGAGTTCAGCCCCAGCATTTT; abundance: -; j_gene: TRBJ1-5; v_gene: TRBV7-2; d_gene: -
CDR3aa: CASTQGYSAGANVLTF; CDR3nt: TGTGCCAGTACGCAGGGGTATTCAGCTGGGGCCAACGTCCTGACTTTC; abundance: -; j_gene: TRBJ2-6; v_gene: TRBV19; d_gene: -
CDR3aa: CATSRDRTTGELFF; CDR3nt: TGTGCCACCAGCAGAGACAGGACCACCGGGGAGCTGTTTTTT; abundance: -; j_gene: TRBJ2-2; v_gene: TRBV15; d_gene: -